A single sample is the source of the 6 T cell receptor beta chains below, sequenced in a study of OX40 agonist ivuxolimab in advanced cancers. Preparation of the library involved the immunoSEQ multiplex PCR assay. What TCRdb holds here is the immuneACCESS table cut down to in-frame rearrangements. Part of the clones is not present; checked against another copy, under half of the missing clones reflect an unresolved V gene, and the others are unexplained. The sample yields approximately 22,000 clones; approximately 87% were counted once. The top ten hold 37% of the sample. Sequencing used CD4+ or CD8+ T cells sorted from blood, obtained in a trial of the OX40 agonist ivuxolimab. Receptors were obtained from an adult with an advanced solid tumor such as melanoma, head and neck, liver or kidney cancer.

The V and J genes are TRBV5-4 and TRBJ2-7, with a possible D match to TRBD2 (6 bases). With 4 bases removed from V and 2 bases from J, the gap between germline ends came to 16 bases. The CDR3 loop spans 15 amino acids. CDR1 SGHNT and CDR2 YYREEE come from the germline V gene (reference sequence). The CDR3 nucleotides read TGTGCCAGCAGCAATCCGGGACTGGGAACCTACGAGCAGTACTTC. It specifies CASSNPGLGTYEQYF.

The rearrangement links TRBV7-7 to TRBJ2-2, with 7 bases matching TRBD1. Germline assignment: CDR1 SSHAT and CDR2 FNYEAQ (reference sequence). Trimming cost V 5 bases and J 1 base; bases outside gene matches: 7. CDR3 size: 16 residues. CDR3 bases: TGTGCCAGCAGCGGGCCCCAGGGGGTGAACACCGGGGAGCTGTTTTTT. Translation gives CASSGPQGVNTGELFF.

V gene TRBV2 combines with J gene TRBJ1-3; no reliable D call. The ends were cut back, 7 bases at V and 2 bases at J, with 9 bases in the middle. CDR1 and CDR2 (germline): SNHLY, FYNNEI. The CDR3 runs to 13 residues. The CDR3 nucleotides read TGTGCCAGCACTGAGTCTCCTGGAAACACCATATATTTT. It specifies CASTESPGNTIYF.

The chain joins TRBV27 to TRBJ1-2; the match to TRBD1 covers 8 bases. V lost 8 bases, J lost 6 bases, and 8 bases stayed unmatched. This CDR3 region has 13 residues. CDR1 is MNHEY and CDR2 is SMNVEV in the germline V gene (reference sequence). The CDR3 nucleotides read TGTGCCAGCGGGCTGACAGGGGATCATGGCTACACCTTC. Translated, it gives CASGLTGDHGYTF.

The chain carries TRBV7-9 and TRBJ2-1, with 8 bases fitting TRBD2. Per the germline V gene, CDR1 is SEHNR and CDR2 is FQNEAQ (reference sequence). This CDR3 is 19 amino acids long. With 5 bases clipped from V and 4 bases from J, the junction kept 19 bases outside the gene matches. The CDR3: CASSNPAGASPIPYNEQFF. The CDR3 DNA reads TGTGCCAGCAGCAACCCAGCGGGGGCCTCACCTATACCTTACAATGAGCAGTTCTTC.

The chain links TRBV4-2 to TRBJ2-2; 9 bases fit TRBD1. This CDR3 region has 19 residues. Trimming removed 3 bases from V and 0 bases from J; junction bases left unmatched: 11. Germline CDR1 is LGHNA and CDR2 is YNFKEQ. CDR3 sequence (DNA): TGTGCCAGCAGCCACCCCTTCATTACAGGGGGCTCGAACACCGGGGAGCTGTTTTTT. Translating it yields CASSHPFITGGSNTGELFF.